The 18 T cell receptor beta chains presented below share a single source sample, sequenced in a study of cytomegalovirus exposure and HLA in healthy donors listed by TCRdb under 2017. Preparation of the library involved the immunoSEQ multiplex PCR assay. The clones in this table, taken by TCRdb from immuneACCESS, are in-frame only. Not every clone is retained; where verified, under half of the shortfall comes from an unresolved V gene, and the cause of the rest is unknown. Recorded for this sample are some 150,000 clones; about nine tenths of them occurred a single time. The ten largest account for approximately 2.6% of the sample. Sequencing was carried out using PBMCs. The receptors come from a young man in good health and CMV-seropositive.

This chain connects TRBV11-3 to TRBJ1-1, with D possibly matching TRBD1 (6 bases). The CDR3 covers 13 residues. With 3 bases removed from V and 4 bases from J, the gap between germline ends came to 9 bases. CDR1 and CDR2 from the germline V gene are SGHNT and YENEEA. This CDR3 reads CASSFARGTEAFF. DNA for the CDR3: TGTGCCAGCAGCTTCGCCAGGGGCACTGAAGCTTTCTTT.

This chain uses TRBV9 with TRBJ2-2; no definite D call. Germline V CDR1 and CDR2: SGDLS, YYNGEE. The CDR3 consists of 15 residues. V dropped 0 bases and J dropped 4 bases, with 10 bases sitting between them. This CDR3 reads CASSVGGYSTGELFF. In DNA form, the CDR3 reads TGTGCCAGCAGCGTAGGTGGCTACAGCACCGGGGAGCTGTTTTTT.

The rearrangement links TRBV18 to TRBJ2-7, with 7 bases aligning to TRBD1. This CDR3 contains 16 residues. Germline-derived CDR1 and CDR2 are KGHSH and LQKENI. Trimming removed 0 bases from V and 6 bases from J; junction bases left unmatched: 11. In DNA form, the CDR3 reads TGTGCCAGCTCACCACCGGAAACAGGGGCGATCGGCGAGCAGTACTTC. Its translation is CASSPPETGAIGEQYF.

This sequence joins TRBV5-4 and TRBJ2-3, with D maybe TRBD2 (6 bases). The CDR3 has 17 residues. Trimming took 2 bases from V and 0 from J, leaving 16 bases between them. Per germline, CDR1 SGHNT and CDR2 YYREEE (reference sequence). CDR3 nucleotides: TGTGCCAGCAGCTTTCTAATAGCGGAACCTAGCACAGATACGCAGTATTTT. Translating it yields CASSFLIAEPSTDTQYF. Full variable domain (outside the CDR3, taken from reference TRBV5-4 and TRBJ2-3): ETGVTQSPTHLIKTRGQQVTLRCSSQSGHNTVSWYQQALGQGPQFIFQYYREEENGRGNFPPRFSGLQFPNYSSELNVNALELDDSALYLCASSFLIAEPSTDTQYFGPGTRLTVL.

This clone has only a few counts. The chain is built from TRBV7-2 and TRBJ2-7; 7 nucleotides agree with TRBD1. With V trimmed by 5 bases and J by 0 bases, 7 bases remained unmatched. In germline, CDR1 is SGHTA, CDR2 FQGNSA. The CDR3 extends over 15 amino acids. CDR3 nucleotides: TGTGCCAGCAGCACAGGGACAGTCACCTCCTACGAGCAGTACTTC. Encoded protein: CASSTGTVTSYEQYF.

This sequence joins TRBV5-6 and TRBJ2-5; 7 nucleotides match TRBD1. Germline CDR1 SGHDT, CDR2 YYEEEE. With V trimmed by 3 bases and J by 4 bases, 6 bases remained unmatched. The CDR3 is made up of 14 amino acids. The CDR3 region has the DNA TGTGCCAGCAGCTCGACAGGGTTACTAGAGACCCAGTACTTC. This codes for CASSSTGLLETQYF.

V and J are TRBV29-1 and TRBJ1-1; D perhaps matches TRBD1 (6 bases). The CDR3 has 14 residues. From germline, CDR1 is SQVTM and CDR2 ANQGSEA. V lost 7 bases and J 2 bases, leaving 17 bases between the germline ends. Here the CDR3 DNA reads TGCAGCGCCCACCGGGACATATTCAACACTGAAGCTTTCTTT. This translates into CSAHRDIFNTEAFF.

This sequence joins TRBV6-6 and TRBJ1-4, with D unclear. CDR3 length: 11 amino acids. The germline gives CDR1 MNHNY, CDR2 SVGAGI (reference sequence). Trimming removed 9 bases at V and 5 bases at J, with 7 bases between. The CDR3 DNA follows: TGTGCCAGTCTCAGGAATGAAAAACTGTTTTTT. Translation gives CASLRNEKLFF.

V and J are TRBV19 and TRBJ1-4; 8 nucleotides align to TRBD1. Germline values: CDR1 LNHDA, CDR2 SQIVND (reference sequence). The CDR3 has 13 residues. The ends lost 10 bases at V and 7 bases at J; junction bases unmatched: 8. The chain's CDR3 is CATRTGRPEKLFF. DNA for the CDR3: TGTGCCACCCGGACAGGGCGGCCTGAAAAACTGTTTTTT.

The chain joins TRBV4-1 to TRBJ1-6; unclear D gene. Germline V gene data show CDR1 as MGHRA and CDR2 as YSYEKL. There are 14 residues in the CDR3. The V gene lost 0 bases and the J gene lost 9 bases, with 9 bases spanning the gap. The CDR3: CASSQEEGTSPLHF. In DNA, the CDR3 is TGCGCCAGCAGCCAAGAGGAGGGTACTTCACCCCTCCACTTT.

The V and J genes are TRBV11-2 and TRBJ2-7; TRBD1 might be the D (6 bases). Between the trimmed V and J ends, which lost 5 bases and 3 bases, there was a span of 8 bases. Germline V lookup: CDR1 SGHAT, CDR2 FQNNGV. CDR3 size: 12 residues. In nucleotides, the CDR3 is TGTGCCAGCAGCCCACAGGGCTACGAGCAGTACTTC. Protein sequence: CASSPQGYEQYF.

This sequence joins TRBV4-1 and TRBJ1-2, with TRBD1 as a possible D gene (5 bases). The CDR3 totals 12 residues. The V end lost 4 bases, the J end lost 8 bases, and 11 bases lay between the germline ends. Per the germline V gene, CDR1 is MGHRA and CDR2 is YSYEKL. CDR3 in amino acids: CASSLGPGGYTF. The CDR3 coding sequence is TGCGCCAGCAGCCTGGGGCCTGGAGGCTACACCTTC.

This clone was seen once. This chain joins TRBV19 and TRBJ1-2; 9 bases fit TRBD1. Losses at the gene ends were 5 bases for V and 6 bases for J; bases not matched to a gene: 10. Germline V gives CDR1 LNHDA, CDR2 SQIVND (reference sequence). This CDR3 has 15 residues. The CDR3 DNA reads as TGTGCCAGTAGTTTTCGATCCGGGACAGGGAATGGCTACACCTTC. This translates into CASSFRSGTGNGYTF. Based on the CDR3 plus reference TRBV19 and TRBJ1-2, the full variable domain is DGGITQSPKYLFRKEGQNVTLSCEQNLNHDAMYWYRQDPGQGLRLIYYSQIVNDFQKGDIAEGYSVSREKKESFPLTVTSAQKNPTAFYLCASSFRSGTGNGYTFGSGTRLTVV.

The chain joins TRBV5-6 to TRBJ2-1, with a tentative D call TRBD2 (6 bases). Germline CDR1 and CDR2: SGHDT and YYEEEE. Trimming pared 5 bases from V and 3 bases from J, leaving 15 bases between. The CDR3 spans 15 residues. The chain's CDR3 is CASSFGAGFYNEQFF. CDR3 coding DNA: TGTGCCAGCAGTTTCGGAGCGGGTTTCTACAATGAGCAGTTCTTC.

This sequence joins TRBV28 and TRBJ1-2, with D tentatively TRBD1 (5 bases). Trimming pared 10 bases from V and 3 bases from J, leaving 15 bases between. The CDR3 sequence is 13 residues long. Germline V gene sequence: CDR1 MDHEN, CDR2 SYDVKM. CDR3 sequence reads: CATRGGSYYGYTF. In DNA form, the CDR3 reads TGTGCCACAAGGGGAGGGTCTTACTATGGCTACACCTTC.

Regarding this clone: The sample has other DNA sequences that encode this CDR3 too. The chain links TRBV10-3 to TRBJ1-5, with 7 nucleotides matching TRBD1. Germline V gene sequence: CDR1 ENHRY, CDR2 SYGVKD. This CDR3 spans 13 amino acids. Trimming cost V 5 bases and J 4 bases; bases outside gene matches: 2. CDR3 in DNA: TGTGCCATCAGTCCAGGGGGGAATCAGCCCCAGCATTTT. This sequence encodes CAISPGGNQPQHF.

The chain carries TRBV27 and TRBJ1-5, with 7 bases that match TRBD1. The V segment lost 6 bases and the J segment 4 bases; nucleotides outside the gene matches: 9. The germline CDR1 and CDR2 sequences are MNHEY and SMNVEV (reference sequence). The CDR3 contains 15 residues. The CDR3 bases are TGTGCCAGCAGAGGGGGCACGGTGGGGAATCAGCCCCAGCATTTT. This codes for CASRGGTVGNQPQHF.

This chain connects TRBV6-5 to TRBJ2-5; 14 bases match TRBD2. In germline, CDR1 is MNHEY, CDR2 SVGAGI. The CDR3 has 14 residues. V shed 8 bases, J shed 2 bases, and the junction held 1 base outside the gene matches. The CDR3 region is CASWTSGGQETQYF. The CDR3 DNA is TGTGCCAGCTGGACTAGCGGGGGGCAAGAGACCCAGTACTTC.